This entry describes one T cell receptor (beta chain). The sample comes from a study of T cells expressing NK-cell markers. Study overall: It was sorted CD3+CD56+NKG2C+, CD3+CD56+NKG2C- and CD3+CD56-NKG2C+ T cells that supplied the TCR beta repertoires.

TCRdb re-called the 5' RACE reads and shows each CDR3 protein once, DNA omitted. This sample's clone table lists approximately 550,000 distinct CDR3 sequences. The material sequenced was blood T cells: a sorted CD56 or NKG2C T cell subset, CD4+ or CD8+ T cells, or bulk PBMC T cells (not recorded which). This receptor was identified in a man between 18 and 35 years old in good health.

The CDR3 protein is CSARDAPRDTDTQYF. The J gene is TRBJ2-3, the V gene TRBV20-1; there is no DNA to check the TCRdb D call of TRBD2. The CDR3 has 15 residues. The V gene's germline CDR1 is DFQATT and CDR2 SNEGSKA (reference sequence).